This TCR beta chain originates from a study of beta chain features in type 1 diabetes. What was sequenced were expressed TCRB transcripts, since all of the isolated RNA had been reverse transcribed. The protocol was immunoSEQ multiplex PCR, while the TCRdb copy is restricted to in-frame clones and leaves out a portion. The table has over 150,000 clones, about 13% seen once. V dropped 6 bases and J dropped 8; count of bases not matched to a gene: 10. Germline CDR1 reads SNHLY; CDR2 reads FYNNEI. CDR3 length: 14 residues. In this sample, this clone turned up a few times. The TCR comes from a woman younger than 30 in good health. The J gene is TRBJ1-2, the V gene TRBV2; TRBD1 agrees at 9 bases. The material sequenced was central memory CD4+ T cells from blood. CDR3 sequence: CASSRDREFEGYTF. For the CDR3, the DNA is TGTGCCAGCAGCCGGGACAGGGAGTTTGAAGGCTACACCTTC.